This entry lists 19 T cell receptor beta chains sequenced from one sample in a study of Graves' ophthalmopathy and Graves' hyperthyroidism. For repertoire sequencing, the TCR beta CDR3 regions were amplified from RNA transcripts. First-round RT-PCR relied on HTBI primers, and a second-round multiplex PCR came next. One entry per CDR3 protein results from TCRdb running MiXCR on the multiplex PCR reads. This table holds fewer than 600,000 distinct CDR3 sequences, around 14% found once. The source material was blood. These receptors all come from a woman in her twenties or thirties with Graves' ophthalmopathy.

This clonotype came up many times. The rearrangement links TRBV11-2 to TRBJ1-1, with D perhaps matching TRBD1 (5 bases). The V gene's germline CDR1 is SGHAT and CDR2 FQNNGV. The CDR3 spans 10 residues. Trimming took 5 bases from V and 7 from J, leaving 5 bases between them. CDR3 sequence (DNA): TGTGCCAGCAGCGGGGGTGAAGCTTTCTTT. Protein product: CASSGGEAFF.

This clonotype was seen ten or more times. CDR3 residues: CASSALDRGVSGYTF. The CDR3 bases are TGTGCCAGCAGCGCCTTGGACAGGGGAGTGTCTGGCTACACCTTC. The rearrangement uses TRBV9 and TRBJ1-2, with 9 positions matching TRBD1. Germline trimming cut 3 bases from V and 7 bases from J; bases unmatched to any gene: 10. The germline CDR1 and CDR2 sequences are SGDLS and YYNGEE. CDR3 size: 15 residues.

This clonotype was observed at least ten times. V is TRBV3-1 and J is TRBJ1-3; D possibly corresponds to TRBD1 (6 bases). The length of the CDR3 is 16 residues. Per germline, CDR1 LGHDT and CDR2 YNNKEL (reference sequence). V was pared by 0 bases and J by 4 bases, with 13 bases between. The CDR3 DNA is TGTGCCAGCAGCCAAGAGGGGGGGCGCTCGGGAAACACCATATATTTT. Its translation is CASSQEGGRSGNTIYF. Drawing the rest from reference TRBV3-1 and TRBJ1-3, the complete variable domain is DTAVSQTPKYLVTQMGNDKSIKCEQNLGHDTMYWYKQDSKKFLKIMFSYNNKELIINETVPNRFSPKSPDKAHLNLHINSLELGDSAVYFCASSQEGGRSGNTIYFGEGSWLTVV.

In this sample, this clonotype turned up many times. The V gene is TRBV20-1, the J gene TRBJ1-5; D remains ambiguous. The CDR3 is 15 residues long. Trimming stripped 3 bases from V and 0 bases from J, with 12 bases between. Germline V CDR1 and CDR2: DFQATT, SNEGSKA (reference sequence). The CDR3 DNA reads TGCAGTGCTAGGGCAGGCAGTTATAGCAATCAGCCCCAGCATTTT. Residues: CSARAGSYSNQPQHF.

The rearrangement uses TRBV3-1 and TRBJ2-2; TRBD2 matches at 14 bases. Per germline, CDR1 LGHDT and CDR2 YNNKEL (reference sequence). Unmatched junction bases numbered 5, after V lost 4 bases and J lost 4 bases. This CDR3 is built from 17 residues. The CDR3 nucleotides are TGTGCCAGCAGCCCGGGACTAGCGGGAGCATTCACCGGGGAGCTGTTTTTT. The encoded protein is CASSPGLAGAFTGELFF.

This clonotype came up many times. This chain connects TRBV27 to TRBJ1-6, with TRBD1 matching over 8 bases. The ends lost 7 bases at V and 10 bases at J; junction bases unmatched: 12. The germline V gene has CDR1 MNHEY and CDR2 SMNVEV (reference sequence). The CDR3 is 15 amino acids. The CDR3 bases are TGTGCCAGCACTTTCCATGGACAGGGTGTATCACCCCTCCACTTT. Amino acid sequence: CASTFHGQGVSPLHF.

With regard to this clonotype: A junction end diverges from the germline sequence, so it may reflect a read error. This rearrangement joins TRBV5-1 to TRBJ1-1; D is perhaps TRBD1 (6 bases). Looked up from germline, CDR1 is SGHRS and CDR2 is YFSETQ. The CDR3 loop spans 15 amino acids. The CDR3 here is CASSSQPRGHTESFF. DNA for the CDR3: TGCGCCAGCAGCTCCCAACCCAGGGGACACACTGAATCTTTCTTT.

This clonotype was seen many times. The chain employs TRBV6-1 and TRBJ1-5, with 8 bases aligning to TRBD1. The V and J ends lost 4 bases and 1 base, in that order; junction bases with no gene match: 6. CDR3 length equals 16 residues. Germline CDR1 reads MNHNS; CDR2 reads SASEGT. CDR3 in DNA: TGTGCCAGCAGTGCGCGACAGGGGCCGAGCAATCAGCCCCAGCATTTT. Protein sequence: CASSARQGPSNQPQHF.

This clonotype was recorded many times. This sequence joins TRBV4-1 and TRBJ2-7, with a weak D call TRBD2 (6 bases). Germline V gives CDR1 MGHRA, CDR2 YSYEKL. The CDR3 runs 13 residues. V lost 4 bases, J lost 5 bases, and 12 bases lay in between. DNA for the CDR3: TGCGCCAGCAGCCCGGCGGGACCGAACGAGCAGTACTTC. Translated: CASSPAGPNEQYF.

This clonotype has a count of ten or more. The chain combines TRBV2 with TRBJ1-1, with TRBD1 identical over 7 bases. Trimming removed 2 bases from V and 10 bases from J; junction bases left unmatched: 7. CDR1 is SNHLY, CDR2 FYNNEI, per germline. CDR3 size: 13 residues. The CDR3 protein is CASSESRGARAFF. The DNA of the CDR3 is TGTGCCAGCAGTGAAAGCAGGGGGGCTAGAGCTTTCTTT.

This clonotype was counted many times. V and J are TRBV20-1 and TRBJ2-7; 7 nucleotides agree with TRBD2. There are 15 residues in the CDR3. Germline trimming cut 6 bases from V and 11 bases from J; bases unmatched to any gene: 22. Germline loops: CDR1 DFQATT, CDR2 SNEGSKA (reference sequence). DNA of the CDR3: TGCAGTGCCTCCTCACGACCTAGCGGTTCTTCGTCTGAGTACTTC. Its translation: CSASSRPSGSSSEYF.

This sequence joins TRBV2 and TRBJ2-7; no clear D gene. The CDR3 length is 17 residues. The V and J ends lost 5 bases and 1 base respectively, with 21 bases between them. Germline-derived CDR1 and CDR2 are SNHLY and FYNNEI. In DNA, the CDR3 is TGTGCCAGCAGTAAGGACGCGTTTAACCCCGCTTCCTACGAGCAGTACTTC. Protein product: CASSKDAFNPASYEQYF.

This clonotype was seen ten or more times. This chain joins TRBV12-5 and TRBJ2-5; D call uncertain. The V and J ends lost 2 bases and 0 bases respectively, with 7 bases between them. The CDR3 contains 14 residues. Per germline, CDR1 LGHNT and CDR2 FRNRAP. CDR3 nucleotides: TGTGCTAGTGGTTTGATGGCCAACCAAGAGACCCAGTACTTC. Protein: CASGLMANQETQYF.

The V gene is TRBV10-1, the J gene TRBJ1-2; possible D gene TRBD1, 5 bases. This CDR3 is built from 17 residues. V was trimmed by 3 bases and J by 4 bases, leaving 21 bases between them. Germline values: CDR1 WNHNN, CDR2 SYGVQD (reference sequence). The chain's CDR3 is CASSEVRGDHVAYGYTF. Written as DNA, the CDR3 is TGCGCCAGCAGTGAAGTCCGAGGGGACCATGTGGCCTATGGCTACACCTTC.

Ten or more counts support this clonotype. The chain employs TRBV25-1 and TRBJ1-3; D remains unclear. Trimming left V 3 bases short and J 0 bases short, with 15 bases between. The CDR3 runs 17 residues. Germline CDR1 is MGHDK and CDR2 is SYGVNS. The DNA for the CDR3 is TGTGCCAGCAGTGATTTGGATAACCGCCGCTCTGGAAACACCATATATTTT. Protein product: CASSDLDNRRSGNTIYF.

This clonotype has a count of ten or more. The rearrangement joins TRBV6-1 to TRBJ2-7; D might be TRBD1 (6 bases). This CDR3 region has 13 residues. From germline, CDR1 is MNHNS and CDR2 SASEGT. Between the trimmed V and J ends, which lost 5 bases and 3 bases, there was a span of 11 bases. CDR3: CASSQGRFYEQYF. CDR3 coding DNA: TGTGCCAGCAGTCAGGGGCGATTCTACGAGCAGTACTTC.

This clonotype has at least ten counts. The chain recombines TRBV7-2 with TRBJ1-2; D is ambiguous. The CDR3 runs to 14 residues. V was cut by 1 base and J by 4 bases, with 10 bases left in between. Germline values: CDR1 SGHTA, CDR2 FQGNSA. This CDR3 is CASSLDMRSYGYTF. The DNA for the CDR3 is TGTGCCAGCAGCTTAGATATGAGGAGCTATGGCTACACCTTC.

This clonotype showed up many times. J is TRBJ1-2 and V is TRBV12-3 or TRBV12-4; the D is unclear. The V end was cut by 4 bases, the J end by 2 bases, with 11 bases between. The CDR3 spans 14 residues. The CDR3 bases are TGTGCCAGCAGTTATTCCGGGAGAAACTATGGCTACACCTTC. It translates to CASSYSGRNYGYTF.

This clonotype showed up many times. This chain links TRBV30 with TRBJ1-5, with D uncertain. Germline V gene sequence: CDR1 GTSNPN, CDR2 SVGIG (reference sequence). This CDR3 is 13 amino acids long. The V end was cut by 1 base, the J end by 2 bases, with 6 bases between. The CDR3 region has the DNA TGTGCCTGGAGTGGACTGGGCAATCAGCCCCAGCATTTT. Translated: CAWSGLGNQPQHF.